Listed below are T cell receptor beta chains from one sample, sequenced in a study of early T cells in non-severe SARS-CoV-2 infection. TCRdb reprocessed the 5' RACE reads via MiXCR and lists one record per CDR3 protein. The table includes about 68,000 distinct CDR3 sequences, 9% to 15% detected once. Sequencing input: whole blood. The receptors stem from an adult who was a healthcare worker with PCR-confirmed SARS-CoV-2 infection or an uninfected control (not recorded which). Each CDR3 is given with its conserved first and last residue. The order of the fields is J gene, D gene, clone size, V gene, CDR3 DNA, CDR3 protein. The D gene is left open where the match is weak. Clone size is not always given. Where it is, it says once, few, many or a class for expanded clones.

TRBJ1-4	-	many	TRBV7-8	TGTGCCAGCAGCCCCCACCGGACTCCTAATGAAAAACTGTTTTTT	CASSPHRTPNEKLFF
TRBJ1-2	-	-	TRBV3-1	TGTGCCAGCAGCCAAGCGAACAGGAACTATGGCTACACCTTC	CASSQANRNYGYTF
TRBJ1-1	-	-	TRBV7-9	TGTGCCAGCAGCTCAAGTTACAGGGACACTGAAGTTTTCTTT	CASSSSYRDTEVFF
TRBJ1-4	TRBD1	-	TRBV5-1	TGCGCGAGCAGCTCGGGACAGCTTAATGAAAAACTGTTTTTT	CASSSGQLNEKLFF
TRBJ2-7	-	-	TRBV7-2	TGTGCCAGCAGCTTAGGCGCGAGTCTAGCAGGTTACGAGCAGTACTTC	CASSLGASLAGYEQYF
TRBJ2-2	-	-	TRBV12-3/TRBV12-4	TGTGCCAGCAGTTTAGCTTCTGGGGAGCTGTTTTTT	CASSLASGELFF
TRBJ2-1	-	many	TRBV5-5	TGTGCCAGCAGCGTGGAAATGGTCTACAATGAGCAGTTCTTC	CASSVEMVYNEQFF
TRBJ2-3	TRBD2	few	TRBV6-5	TGTGCCAGCAGTTACGGCGGGGGACGCACAGATACGCAGTATTTT	CASSYGGGRTDTQYF
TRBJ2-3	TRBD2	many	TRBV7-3	TGTGCCAGCAGCCCCTCCGCTAGCGGGGGCAGCGGAGTCACGCAGTATTTT	CASSPSASGGSGVTQYF
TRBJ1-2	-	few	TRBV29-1	TGCAGCGTTGATTTTCTCGGCAGCTATGGCTACACCTTC	CSVDFLGSYGYTF
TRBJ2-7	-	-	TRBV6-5	TGTGCCAGCAGCCGGGACCCCGGTGGCTCCTACGAGCAGTACTTC	CASSRDPGGSYEQYF
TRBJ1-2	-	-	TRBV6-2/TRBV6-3	TGTGCCAGCAGTTCCGGGAGCTATGGCTACACCTTC	CASSSGSYGYTF
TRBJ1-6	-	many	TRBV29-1	TGCAGCGTGCGGGACGGAAATTCACCCCTCCACTTT	CSVRDGNSPLHF
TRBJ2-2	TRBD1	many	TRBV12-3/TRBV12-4	TGTGCCAGCAGTCCAGCCGGACAGGGTGGCACCGGGGAGCTGTTTTTT	CASSPAGQGGTGELFF
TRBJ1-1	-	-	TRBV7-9	TGTGCCAGCAGCTTAGCAGGGGCCGTTGAAGCTTTCTTT	CASSLAGAVEAFF
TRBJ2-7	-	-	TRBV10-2	TGCGCCAGCAGTGCCATTACTACCTACGAGCAGTACTTC	CASSAITTYEQYF
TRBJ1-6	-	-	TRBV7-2	TGTGCCAGCAGCTCCCAGACAGTCAGTAATTCACCCCTCCACTTT	CASSSQTVSNSPLHF
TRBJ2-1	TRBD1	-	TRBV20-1	TGCAGTGCGTACCGGGACAGGGACTACAATGAGCAGTTCTTC	CSAYRDRDYNEQFF
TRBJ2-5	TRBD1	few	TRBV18	TGTGCCAGCTCACGTATCACCGGACAGGACCAGACCCAGTACTTC	CASSRITGQDQTQYF
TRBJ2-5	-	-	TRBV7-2	TGTGCCAGCAGCTTAGCCTGGCAAGAGACCCAGTACTTC	CASSLAWQETQYF
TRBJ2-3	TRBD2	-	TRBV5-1	TGCGCCACGGGAACCTTAGCGGGGACCCCAGATACGCAGTATTTT	CATGTLAGTPDTQYF
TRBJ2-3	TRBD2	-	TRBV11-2	TGTGCCAGCAGCGTTGGGACTAGCGGGGCGTTCAGCACAGATACGCAGTATTTT	CASSVGTSGAFSTDTQYF